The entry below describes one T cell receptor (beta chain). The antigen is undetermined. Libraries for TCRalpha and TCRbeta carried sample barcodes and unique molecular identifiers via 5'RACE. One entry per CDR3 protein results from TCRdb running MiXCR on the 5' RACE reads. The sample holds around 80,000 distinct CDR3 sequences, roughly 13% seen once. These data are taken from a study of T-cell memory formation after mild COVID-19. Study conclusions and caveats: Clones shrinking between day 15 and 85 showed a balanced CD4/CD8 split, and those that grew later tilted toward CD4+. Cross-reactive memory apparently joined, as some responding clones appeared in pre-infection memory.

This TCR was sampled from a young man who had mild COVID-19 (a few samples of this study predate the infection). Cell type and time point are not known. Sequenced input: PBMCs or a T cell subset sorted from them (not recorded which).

The CDR3 nucleotides read TGTGCCAGCAGTCCCGTCCACAATGAGCAGTTCTTC. Protein sequence: CASSPVHNEQFF. The chain links TRBV6-2 or TRBV6-3 to TRBJ2-1, with D uncertain. Germline CDR1 MNHEY, CDR2 SVGEGT. This CDR3 comprises 12 residues. V was clipped by 5 bases and J by 5 bases, with 7 bases between them.